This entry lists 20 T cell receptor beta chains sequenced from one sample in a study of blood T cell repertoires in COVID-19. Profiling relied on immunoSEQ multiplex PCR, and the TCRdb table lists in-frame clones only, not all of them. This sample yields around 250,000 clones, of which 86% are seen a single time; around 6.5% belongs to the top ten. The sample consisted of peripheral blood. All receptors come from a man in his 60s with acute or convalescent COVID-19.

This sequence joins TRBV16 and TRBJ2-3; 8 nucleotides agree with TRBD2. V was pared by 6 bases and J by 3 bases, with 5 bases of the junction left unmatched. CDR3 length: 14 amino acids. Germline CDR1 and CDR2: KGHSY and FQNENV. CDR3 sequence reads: CASRGSGRTDTQYF. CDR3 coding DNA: TGTGCCAGCAGAGGGAGCGGGAGAACAGATACGCAGTATTTT. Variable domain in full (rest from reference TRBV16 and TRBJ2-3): GEEVAQTPKHLVRGEGQKAKLYCAPIKGHSYVFWYQQVLKNEFKFLISFQNENVFDETGMPKERFSAKCLPNSPCSLEIQATKLEDSAVYFCASRGSGRTDTQYFGPGTRLTVL.

The CDR3 here is CASSEAKQGVGAEAFF. The CDR3 DNA follows: TGTGCCAGCAGTGAAGCGAAACAGGGGGTGGGAGCTGAAGCTTTCTTT. The rearrangement links TRBV2 to TRBJ1-1; TRBD1 matches 8 bases. CDR3 length: 16 amino acids. The V segment lost 0 bases and the J segment 6 bases; nucleotides outside the gene matches: 9. In germline, CDR1 is SNHLY, CDR2 FYNNEI.

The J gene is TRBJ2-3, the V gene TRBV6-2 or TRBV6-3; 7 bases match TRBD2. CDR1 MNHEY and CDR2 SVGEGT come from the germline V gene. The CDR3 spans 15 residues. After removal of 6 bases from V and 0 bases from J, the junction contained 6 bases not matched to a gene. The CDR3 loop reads CASSPTSVSTDTQYF. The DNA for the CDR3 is TGTGCCAGCAGCCCCACTAGCGTCAGCACAGATACGCAGTATTTT.

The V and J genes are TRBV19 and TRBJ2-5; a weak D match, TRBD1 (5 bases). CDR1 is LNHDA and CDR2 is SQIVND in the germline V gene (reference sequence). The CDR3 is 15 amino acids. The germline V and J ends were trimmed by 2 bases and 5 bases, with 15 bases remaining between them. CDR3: CASSIWGRAGETQYF. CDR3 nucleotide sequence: TGTGCCAGTAGTATATGGGGCAGGGCCGGGGAGACCCAGTACTTC.

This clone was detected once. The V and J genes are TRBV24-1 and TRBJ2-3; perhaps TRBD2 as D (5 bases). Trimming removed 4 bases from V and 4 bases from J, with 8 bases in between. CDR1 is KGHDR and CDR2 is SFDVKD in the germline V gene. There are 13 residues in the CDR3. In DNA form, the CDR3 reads TGTGCCACCAGTGAGGATAGCGCAGATACGCAGTATTTT. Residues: CATSEDSADTQYF.

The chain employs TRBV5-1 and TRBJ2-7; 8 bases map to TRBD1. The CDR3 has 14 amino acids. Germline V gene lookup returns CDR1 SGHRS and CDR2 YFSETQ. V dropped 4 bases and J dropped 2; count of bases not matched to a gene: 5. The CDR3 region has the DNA TGCGCCAGCAGCACGGACAGGGTAACCTACGAGCAGTACTTC. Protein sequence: CASSTDRVTYEQYF.

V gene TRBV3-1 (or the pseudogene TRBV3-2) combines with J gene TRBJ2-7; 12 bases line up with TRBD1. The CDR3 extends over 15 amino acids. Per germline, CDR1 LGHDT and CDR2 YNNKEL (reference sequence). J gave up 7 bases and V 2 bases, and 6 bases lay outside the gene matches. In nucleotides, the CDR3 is TGTGCCAGCAGCCAATCCGGGACAGGGGGCTATGAGCAGTACTTC. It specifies CASSQSGTGGYEQYF.

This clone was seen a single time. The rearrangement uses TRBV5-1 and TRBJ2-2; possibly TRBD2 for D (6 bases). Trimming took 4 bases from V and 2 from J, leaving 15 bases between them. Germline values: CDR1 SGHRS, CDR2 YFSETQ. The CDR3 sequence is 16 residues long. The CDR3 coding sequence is TGCGCCAGCAGCGCCGGGGGACCGCAAAACACCGGGGAGCTGTTTTTT. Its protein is CASSAGGPQNTGELFF.

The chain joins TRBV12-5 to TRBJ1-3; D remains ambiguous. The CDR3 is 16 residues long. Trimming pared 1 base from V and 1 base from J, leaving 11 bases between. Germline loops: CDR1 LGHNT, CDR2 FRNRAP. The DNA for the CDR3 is TGTGCTAGTGGTTTGGGCAGGCGATTATCTGGAAACACCATATATTTT. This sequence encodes CASGLGRRLSGNTIYF.

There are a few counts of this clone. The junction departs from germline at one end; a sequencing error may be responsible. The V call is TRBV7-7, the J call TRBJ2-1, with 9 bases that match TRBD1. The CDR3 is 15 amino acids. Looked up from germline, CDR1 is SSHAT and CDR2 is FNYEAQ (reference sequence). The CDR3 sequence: CASSLGQGYYNEQFF. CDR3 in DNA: TGTGCTAGCAGCTTGGGACAGGGTTACTACAATGAGCAGTTCTTC.

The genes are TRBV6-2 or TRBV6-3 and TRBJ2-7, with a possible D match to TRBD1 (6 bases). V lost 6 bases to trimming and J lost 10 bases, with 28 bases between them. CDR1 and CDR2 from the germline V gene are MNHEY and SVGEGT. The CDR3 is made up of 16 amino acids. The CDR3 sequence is CASSNRDARRPGRQYF. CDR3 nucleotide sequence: TGTGCCAGCAGCAACAGGGACGCCCGCCGTCCCGGGCGACAGTACTTC.

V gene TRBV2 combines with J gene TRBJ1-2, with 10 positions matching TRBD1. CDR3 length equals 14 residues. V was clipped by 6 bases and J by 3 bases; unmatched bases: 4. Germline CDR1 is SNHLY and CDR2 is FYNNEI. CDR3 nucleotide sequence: TGTGCCAGCAGGGCCGGGACAGGGGACTATGGCTACACCTTC. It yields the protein CASRAGTGDYGYTF.

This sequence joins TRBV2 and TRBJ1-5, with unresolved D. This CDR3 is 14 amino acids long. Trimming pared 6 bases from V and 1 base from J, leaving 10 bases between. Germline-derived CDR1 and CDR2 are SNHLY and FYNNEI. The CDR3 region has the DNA TGTGCCAGCAGCGCCCAGATAAGCAATCAGCCCCAGCATTTT. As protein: CASSAQISNQPQHF.

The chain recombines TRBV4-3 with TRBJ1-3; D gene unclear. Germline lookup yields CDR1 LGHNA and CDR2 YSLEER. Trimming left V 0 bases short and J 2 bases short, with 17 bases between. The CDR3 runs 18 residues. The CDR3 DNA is TGCGCCAGCAGCCAAGATTTCACCGGACTTTCGGCTGGAAACACCATATATTTT. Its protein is CASSQDFTGLSAGNTIYF.

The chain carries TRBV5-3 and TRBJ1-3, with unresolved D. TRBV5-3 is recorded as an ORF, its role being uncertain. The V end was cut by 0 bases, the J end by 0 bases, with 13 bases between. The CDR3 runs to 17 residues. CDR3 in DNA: TGTGCCAGAAGCTTGGTCGTCAGCGCCTGCTCTGGAAACACCATATATTTT. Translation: CARSLVVSACSGNTIYF.

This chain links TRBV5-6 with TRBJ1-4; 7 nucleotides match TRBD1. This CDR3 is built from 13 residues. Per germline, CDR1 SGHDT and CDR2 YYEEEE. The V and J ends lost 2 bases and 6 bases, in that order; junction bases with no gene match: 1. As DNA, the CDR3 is TGTGCCAGCAGCTTCGACAGGGATGAAAAACTGTTTTTT. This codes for CASSFDRDEKLFF.

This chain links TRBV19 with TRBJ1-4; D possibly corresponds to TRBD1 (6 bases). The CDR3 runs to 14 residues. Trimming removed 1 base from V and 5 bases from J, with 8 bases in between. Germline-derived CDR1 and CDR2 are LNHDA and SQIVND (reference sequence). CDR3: CASSIARGNEKLFF. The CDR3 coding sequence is TGTGCCAGTAGTATAGCCAGGGGAAATGAAAAACTGTTTTTT.

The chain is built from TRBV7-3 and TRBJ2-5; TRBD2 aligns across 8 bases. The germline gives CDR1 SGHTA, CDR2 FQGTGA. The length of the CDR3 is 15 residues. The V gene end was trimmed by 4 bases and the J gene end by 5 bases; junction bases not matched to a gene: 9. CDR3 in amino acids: CASSSQGAGEETQYF. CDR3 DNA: TGTGCCAGCAGCTCCCAGGGAGCGGGAGAGGAGACCCAGTACTTC.

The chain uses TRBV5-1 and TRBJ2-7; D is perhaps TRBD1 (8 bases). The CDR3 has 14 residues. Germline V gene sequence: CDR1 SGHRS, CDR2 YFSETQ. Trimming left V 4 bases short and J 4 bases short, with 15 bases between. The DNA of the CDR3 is TGCGCCAGCAGCATAACAGGGGGGGAATACGAGCAGTACTTC. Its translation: CASSITGGEYEQYF. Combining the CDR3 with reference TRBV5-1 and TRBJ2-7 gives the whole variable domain KAGVTQTPRYLIKTRGQQVTLSCSPISGHRSVSWYQQTPGQGLQFLFEYFSETQRNKGNFPGRFSGRQFSNSRSEMNVSTLELGDSALYLCASSITGGEYEQYFGPGTRLTVT.

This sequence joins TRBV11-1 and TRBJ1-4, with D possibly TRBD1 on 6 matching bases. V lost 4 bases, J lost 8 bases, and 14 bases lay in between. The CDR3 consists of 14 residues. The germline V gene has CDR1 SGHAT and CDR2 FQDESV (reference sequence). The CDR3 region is CASSSGQPGEKLFF. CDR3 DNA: TGTGCCAGCAGCTCGGGACAACCGGGGGAAAAACTGTTTTTT.